This T cell receptor (beta chain) emerged from a study of CD8+CD57+ T cells in acquired aplastic anemia. TCR beta VDJ and CDR3 profiles were obtained from a genomic DNA template. TCRdb fed the reads into MiXCR, producing one record per CDR3 protein. The table has approximately 170,000 distinct CDR3 sequences, approximately 44% seen once; the top ten hold about 2.9%. Previously, flow cytometry had revealed CD8+CD57+ cell expansion in the patients chosen for sequencing. The source of this sequence is a human donor with aplastic anemia. Material: sorted CD4+, CD8+, or CD8+CD57+ T cells (not recorded which) from PBMCs.

The CDR3 sequence is CASRDLAGPISYNEQFF. Written as DNA, the CDR3 is TGTGCCAGCAGGGACCTAGCGGGGCCTATCTCCTACAATGAGCAGTTCTTC. The J gene is TRBJ2-1, the V gene TRBV6-4, with 9 nucleotides matching TRBD2. V was clipped by 6 bases and J by 0 bases; unmatched bases: 9. CDR3 size: 17 residues. CDR1 is MRHNA and CDR2 is SNTAGT in the germline V gene.